This TCR beta chain was identified during a study of T cell changes during pregnancy in multiple sclerosis. Measured with immunoSEQ multiplex PCR; TCRdb has only the in-frame clones, and not every one. Of about 60,000 clones listed, 90% to 95% were seen once; the top ten hold 0.85% to 0.9%. This CDR3 is built from 17 residues. With 2 bases clipped from V and 3 bases from J, the junction kept 9 bases outside the gene matches. CDR1 is SGHAT, CDR2 FQNNGV, per germline. This TCR was sampled from a female donor with multiple sclerosis, enrolled in a pregnancy study. The sequencing used peripheral blood, collected before pregnancy. The gene calls are TRBV11-2 and TRBJ2-3; TRBD2 agrees at 9 bases. The CDR3: CASSLLSSGAKTDTQYF. The CDR3 nucleotides are TGTGCCAGCAGCTTACTGTCTAGCGGGGCCAAAACAGATACGCAGTATTTT. Supplemented by reference TRBV11-2 and TRBJ2-3, the full variable domain reads EAGVAQSPRYKIIEKRQSVAFWCNPISGHATLYWYQQILGQGPKLLIQFQNNGVVDDSQLPKDRFSAERLKGVDSTLKIQPAKLEDSAVYLCASSLLSSGAKTDTQYFGPGTRLTVL.